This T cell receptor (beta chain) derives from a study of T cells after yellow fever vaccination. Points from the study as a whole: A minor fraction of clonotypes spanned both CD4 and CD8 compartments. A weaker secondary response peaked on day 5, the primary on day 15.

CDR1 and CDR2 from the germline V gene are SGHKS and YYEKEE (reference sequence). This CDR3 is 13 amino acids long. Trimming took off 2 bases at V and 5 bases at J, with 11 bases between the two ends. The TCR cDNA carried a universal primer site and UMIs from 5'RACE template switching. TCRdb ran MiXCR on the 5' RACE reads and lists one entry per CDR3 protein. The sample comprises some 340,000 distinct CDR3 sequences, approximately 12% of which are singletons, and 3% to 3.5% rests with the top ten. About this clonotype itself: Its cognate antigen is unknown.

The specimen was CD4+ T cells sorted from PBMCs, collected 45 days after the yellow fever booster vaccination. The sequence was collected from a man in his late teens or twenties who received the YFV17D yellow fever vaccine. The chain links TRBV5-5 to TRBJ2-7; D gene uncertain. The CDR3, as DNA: TGTGCCAGCAGCTTTGGCGCCCTCAACGAGCAGTACTTC. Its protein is CASSFGALNEQYF.